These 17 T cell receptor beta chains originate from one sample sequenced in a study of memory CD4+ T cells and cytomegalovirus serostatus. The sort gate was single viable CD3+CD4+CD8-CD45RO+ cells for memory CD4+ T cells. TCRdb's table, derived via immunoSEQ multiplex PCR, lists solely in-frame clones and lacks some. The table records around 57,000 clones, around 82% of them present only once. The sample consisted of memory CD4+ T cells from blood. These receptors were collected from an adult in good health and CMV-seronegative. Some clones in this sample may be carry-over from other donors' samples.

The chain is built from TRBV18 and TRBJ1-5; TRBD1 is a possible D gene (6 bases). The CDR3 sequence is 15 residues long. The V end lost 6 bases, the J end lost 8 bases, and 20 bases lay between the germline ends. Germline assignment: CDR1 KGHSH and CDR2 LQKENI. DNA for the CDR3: TGTGCCAGCTCCCCCTCTAGGGGGAGCTTGAAGCCCCAGCATTTT. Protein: CASSPSRGSLKPQHF.

CDR3 nucleotide sequence: TGTGCCAGCAGCTTAGGGGACAGGGGAAAGCAAGAGACCCAGTACTTC. Its protein is CASSLGDRGKQETQYF. The chain links TRBV7-9 to TRBJ2-5, with 10 bases that match TRBD1. CDR3 size: 16 residues. V trimming: 1 base; J trimming: 2 bases; junction bases outside the gene matches: 4. Germline lookup yields CDR1 SEHNR and CDR2 FQNEAQ (reference sequence). The variable domain in full, completed from reference TRBV7-9 and TRBJ2-5, reads DTGVSQNPRHKITKRGQNVTFRCDPISEHNRLYWYRQTLGQGPEFLTYFQNEAQLEKSRLLSDRFSAERPKGSFSTLEIQRTEQGDSAMYLCASSLGDRGKQETQYFGPGTRLLVL.

The CDR3 coding sequence is TGTGCCAGCAGCGAGGGACAGGGTGTCGAGCAGTACTTC. This sequence encodes CASSEGQGVEQYF. The rearrangement links TRBV6-1 to TRBJ2-7, with 9 bases fitting TRBD1. Losses at the gene ends were 6 bases for V and 6 bases for J; bases not matched to a gene: 6. The CDR3 length is 13 residues. CDR1 and CDR2 (germline): MNHNS, SASEGT.

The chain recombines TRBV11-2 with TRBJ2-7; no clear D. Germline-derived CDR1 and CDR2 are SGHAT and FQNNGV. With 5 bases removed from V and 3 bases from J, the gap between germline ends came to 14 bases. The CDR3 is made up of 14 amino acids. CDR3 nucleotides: TGTGCCAGCAGCGGCTTAAACACCCGCTACGAGCAGTACTTC. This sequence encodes CASSGLNTRYEQYF.

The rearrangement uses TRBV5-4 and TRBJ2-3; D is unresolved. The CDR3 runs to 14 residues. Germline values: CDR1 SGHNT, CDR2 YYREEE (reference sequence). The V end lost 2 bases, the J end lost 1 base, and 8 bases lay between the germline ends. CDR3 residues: CASSFTLGTDTQYF. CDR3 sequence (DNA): TGTGCCAGCAGCTTCACCTTGGGCACAGATACGCAGTATTTT.

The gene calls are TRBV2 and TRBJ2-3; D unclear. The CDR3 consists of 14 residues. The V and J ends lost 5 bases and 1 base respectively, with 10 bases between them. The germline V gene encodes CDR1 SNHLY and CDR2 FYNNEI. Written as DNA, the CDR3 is TGTGCCAGCAGTCCCGACTTACGCACAGATACGCAGTATTTT. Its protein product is CASSPDLRTDTQYF.

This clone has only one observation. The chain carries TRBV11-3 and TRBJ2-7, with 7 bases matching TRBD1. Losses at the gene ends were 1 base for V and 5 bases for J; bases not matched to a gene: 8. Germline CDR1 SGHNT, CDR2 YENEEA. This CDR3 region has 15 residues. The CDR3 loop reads CASSLAGTAYDEQYF. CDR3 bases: TGTGCCAGCAGCTTAGCTGGGACAGCCTACGACGAGCAGTACTTC.

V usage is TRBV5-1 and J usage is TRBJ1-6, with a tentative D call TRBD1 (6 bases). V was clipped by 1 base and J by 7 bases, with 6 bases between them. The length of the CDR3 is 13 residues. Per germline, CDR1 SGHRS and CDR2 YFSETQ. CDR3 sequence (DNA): TGCGCCAGCAGCTTGACAGGGAATTCACCCCTCCACTTT. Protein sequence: CASSLTGNSPLHF.

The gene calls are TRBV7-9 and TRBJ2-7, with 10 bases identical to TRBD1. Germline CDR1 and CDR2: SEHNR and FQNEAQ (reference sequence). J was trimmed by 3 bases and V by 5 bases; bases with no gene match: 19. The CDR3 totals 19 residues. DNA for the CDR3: TGTGCCAGCAGCCCACCCACAACCGGGACAGGGGCCCACAACTACGAGCAGTACTTC. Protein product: CASSPPTTGTGAHNYEQYF. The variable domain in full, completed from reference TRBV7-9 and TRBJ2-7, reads DTGVSQNPRHKITKRGQNVTFRCDPISEHNRLYWYRQTLGQGPEFLTYFQNEAQLEKSRLLSDRFSAERPKGSFSTLEIQRTEQGDSAMYLCASSPPTTGTGAHNYEQYFGPGTRLTVT.

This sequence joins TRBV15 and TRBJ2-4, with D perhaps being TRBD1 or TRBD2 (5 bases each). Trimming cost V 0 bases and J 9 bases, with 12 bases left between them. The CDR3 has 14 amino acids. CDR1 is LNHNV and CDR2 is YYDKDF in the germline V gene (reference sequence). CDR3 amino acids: CATSRDVGDSIQYF. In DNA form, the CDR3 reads TGTGCCACCAGCAGAGATGTGGGGGATAGCATTCAGTACTTC. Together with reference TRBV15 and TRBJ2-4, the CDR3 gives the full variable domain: DAMVIQNPRYQVTQFGKPVTLSCSQTLNHNVMYWYQQKSSQAPKLLFHYYDKDFNNEADTPDNFQSRRPNTSFCFLDIRSPGLGDTAMYLCATSRDVGDSIQYFGAGTRLSVL.

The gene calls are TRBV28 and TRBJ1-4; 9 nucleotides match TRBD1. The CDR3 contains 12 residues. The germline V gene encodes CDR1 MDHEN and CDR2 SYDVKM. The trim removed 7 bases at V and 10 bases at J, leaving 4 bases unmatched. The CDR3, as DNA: TGTGCCAGCACTCCGGGACAGGGAAAACTGTTTTTT. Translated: CASTPGQGKLFF.

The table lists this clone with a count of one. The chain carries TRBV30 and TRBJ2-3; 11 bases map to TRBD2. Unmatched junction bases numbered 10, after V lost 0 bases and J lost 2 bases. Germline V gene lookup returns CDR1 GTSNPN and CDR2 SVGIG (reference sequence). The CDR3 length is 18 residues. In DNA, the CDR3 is TGTGCCTGGAGTGTACCAATCCTAGCGGGGGGACTCACAGATACGCAGTATTTT. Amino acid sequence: CAWSVPILAGGLTDTQYF.

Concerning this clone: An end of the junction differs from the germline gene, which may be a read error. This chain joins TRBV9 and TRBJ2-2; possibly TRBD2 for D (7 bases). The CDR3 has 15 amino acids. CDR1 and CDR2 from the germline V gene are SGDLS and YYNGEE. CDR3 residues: CASSVGWGGDGELFF. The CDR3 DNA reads TGTGCTAGCAGCGTAGGTTGGGGGGGCGACGGGGAGCTGTTTTTT.

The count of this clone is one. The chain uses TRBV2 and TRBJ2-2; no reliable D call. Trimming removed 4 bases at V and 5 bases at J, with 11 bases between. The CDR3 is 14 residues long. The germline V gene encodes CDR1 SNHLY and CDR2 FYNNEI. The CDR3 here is CASSVMRSTGELFF. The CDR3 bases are TGTGCCAGCAGTGTTATGCGGTCGACCGGGGAGCTGTTTTTT.

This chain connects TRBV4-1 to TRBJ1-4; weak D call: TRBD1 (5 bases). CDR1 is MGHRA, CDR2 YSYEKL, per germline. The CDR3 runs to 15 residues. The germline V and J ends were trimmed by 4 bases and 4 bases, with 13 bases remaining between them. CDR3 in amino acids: CASSREGTVNEKLFF. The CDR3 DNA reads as TGCGCCAGCAGCCGAGAGGGGACGGTTAATGAAAAACTGTTTTTT.

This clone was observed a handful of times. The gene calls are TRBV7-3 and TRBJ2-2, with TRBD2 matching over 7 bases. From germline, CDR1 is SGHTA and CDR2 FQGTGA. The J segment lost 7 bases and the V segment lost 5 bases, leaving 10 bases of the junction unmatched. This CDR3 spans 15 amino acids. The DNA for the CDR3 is TGTGCCAGCAGCCCCACGACTAGCTATGGCGGGGAGCTGTTTTTT. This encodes CASSPTTSYGGELFF.

This chain's CDR3 is CASSGQSSYEQYF. The DNA of the CDR3 is TGTGCCAGCAGCGGACAGTCCTCCTACGAGCAGTACTTC. The chain combines TRBV11-2 with TRBJ2-7; maybe TRBD1 (6 bases). This CDR3 is 13 amino acids long. Germline loops: CDR1 SGHAT, CDR2 FQNNGV. V shed 5 bases and J shed 0 bases, with 8 bases lying between them.